This T cell receptor beta chain was observed in a study of siplizumab effects on memory and regulatory T cells. Germline V gene sequence: CDR1 SNHLY, CDR2 FYNNEI. The V end was cut by 4 bases, the J end by 4 bases, with 14 bases between. The CDR3 covers 14 residues. Around 10^5 TCR templates underwent assay in every sample. Sequencing used immunoSEQ multiplex PCR; TCRdb keeps in-frame clones, though not all of them. Of fewer than 85,000 clones detected, about 87% appear once; the ten largest clones hold roughly 1.4%. The sequenced sample was Tregs sorted from blood. The chain is built from TRBV2 and TRBJ2-7; D gene unclear. The sequence derives from a human donor in good health. The CDR3: CASSADRGGYEQYF. DNA for the CDR3: TGTGCCAGCAGTGCGGACCGAGGTGGGTACGAGCAGTACTTC.